The clone carrying this TCR beta chain was seen a handful of times. The sample belongs to a study of blood T cells in healthy people across ages. In germline, CDR1 is DFQATT, CDR2 SNEGSKA (reference sequence). This CDR3 comprises 14 residues. V gave up 5 bases and J gave up 5 bases; unmatched junction bases: 8. A second PCR of roughly 7 to 11 cycles used a sample-barcoded 5' primer and a J-beta primer mix. In TCRdb, the 5' RACE reads were re-called with MiXCR into one record per CDR3 protein. The sample carries about 540,000 distinct CDR3 sequences, 24% recorded once. The sample was also reused in another study, on T cells of mothers and their children. That report adds: Mothers gave over 9 million TCR beta CDR3 reads each, and children several million each.

This sequence joins TRBV20-1 and TRBJ1-2; 10 nucleotides agree with TRBD1. The sequencing sample was made of blood. This clonotype was sampled from a boy younger than 18 in good health. This chain's CDR3 is CSARGPGQGYGYTF. The CDR3 nucleotides are TGCAGTGCTCGAGGCCCGGGACAGGGGTATGGCTACACCTTC.